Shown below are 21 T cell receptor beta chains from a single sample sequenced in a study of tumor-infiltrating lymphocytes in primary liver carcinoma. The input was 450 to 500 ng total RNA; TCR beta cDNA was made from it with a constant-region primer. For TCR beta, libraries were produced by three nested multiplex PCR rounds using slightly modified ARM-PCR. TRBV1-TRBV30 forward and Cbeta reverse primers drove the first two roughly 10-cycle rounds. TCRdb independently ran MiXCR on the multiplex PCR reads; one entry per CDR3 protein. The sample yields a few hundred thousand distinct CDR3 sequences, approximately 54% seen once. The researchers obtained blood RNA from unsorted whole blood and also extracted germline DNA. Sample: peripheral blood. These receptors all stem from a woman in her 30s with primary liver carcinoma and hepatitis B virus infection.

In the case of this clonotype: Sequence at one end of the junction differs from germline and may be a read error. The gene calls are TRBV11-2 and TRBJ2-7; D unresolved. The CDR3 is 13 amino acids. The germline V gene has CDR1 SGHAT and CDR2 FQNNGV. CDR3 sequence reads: CASGLQRTCEQYF. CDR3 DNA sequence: TGTGCCAGCGGCTTACAGAGGACCTGCGAGCAGTACTTC.

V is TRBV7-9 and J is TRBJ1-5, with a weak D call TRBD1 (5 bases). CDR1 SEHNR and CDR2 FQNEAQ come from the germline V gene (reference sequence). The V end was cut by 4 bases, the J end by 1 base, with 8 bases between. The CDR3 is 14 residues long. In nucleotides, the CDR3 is TGTGCCAGCAGCTCACAGGACAGCAATCAGCCCCAGCATTTT. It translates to CASSSQDSNQPQHF.

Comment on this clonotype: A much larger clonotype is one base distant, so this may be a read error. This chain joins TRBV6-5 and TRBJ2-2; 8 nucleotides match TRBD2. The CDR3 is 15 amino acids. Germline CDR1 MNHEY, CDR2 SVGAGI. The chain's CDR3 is CTSRGRGGDTGELFF. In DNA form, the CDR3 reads TGTACCAGCAGAGGTCGGGGGGGGGACACCGGGGAGCTGTTTTTT.

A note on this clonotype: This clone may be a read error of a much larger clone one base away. As DNA, the CDR3 is TGCGCCAGCAACCAAGACAGGGGGCCCGGGGAGCTGTTTTTT. Its translation: CASNQDRGPGELFF. This chain connects TRBV4-3 to TRBJ2-2; 10 positions match TRBD1. CDR1 is LGHNA and CDR2 is YSLEER in the germline V gene. The CDR3 runs 14 residues.

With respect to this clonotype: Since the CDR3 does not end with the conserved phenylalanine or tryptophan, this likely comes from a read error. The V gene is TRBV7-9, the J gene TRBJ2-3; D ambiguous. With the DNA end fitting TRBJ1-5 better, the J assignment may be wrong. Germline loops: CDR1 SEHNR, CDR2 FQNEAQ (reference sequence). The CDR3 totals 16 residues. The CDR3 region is CASSLGWAGVIDTQHL. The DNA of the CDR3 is TGTGCCAGCAGCTTAGGATGGGCGGGAGTAATAGATACGCAGCATTTA.

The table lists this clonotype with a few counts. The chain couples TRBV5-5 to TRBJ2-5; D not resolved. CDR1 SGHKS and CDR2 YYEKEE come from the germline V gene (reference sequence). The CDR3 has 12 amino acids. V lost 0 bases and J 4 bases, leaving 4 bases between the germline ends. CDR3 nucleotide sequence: TGTGCCAGCAGCTTGGGTACAGAGACCCAGTACTTC. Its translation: CASSLGTETQYF.

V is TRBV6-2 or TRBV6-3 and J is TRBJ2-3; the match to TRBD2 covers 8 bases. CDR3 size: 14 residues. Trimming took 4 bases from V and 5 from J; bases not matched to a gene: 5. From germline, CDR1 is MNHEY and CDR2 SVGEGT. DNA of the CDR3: TGTGCCAGCAGTTTGGGACTAGGAGTAGATACGCAGTATTTT. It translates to CASSLGLGVDTQYF.

This CDR3 reads CASSQDEGVEAQETQYF. For the CDR3, the DNA is TGCGCCAGCAGCCAAGACGAAGGGGTGGAGGCACAAGAGACCCAGTACTTC. The chain joins TRBV4-1 to TRBJ2-5, with D possibly called TRBD1 or TRBD2 (5 bases each). The ends were cut back, 0 bases at V and 2 bases at J, with 16 bases in the middle. The CDR3 has 17 amino acids. CDR1 and CDR2 (germline): MGHRA, YSYEKL.

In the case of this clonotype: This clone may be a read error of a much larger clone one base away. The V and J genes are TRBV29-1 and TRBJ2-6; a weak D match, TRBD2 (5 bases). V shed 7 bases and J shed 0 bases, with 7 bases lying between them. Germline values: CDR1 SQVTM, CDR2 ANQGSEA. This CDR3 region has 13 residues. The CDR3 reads CSARDSGANVLTF. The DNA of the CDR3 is TGCAGCGCTCGGGACTCTGGGGCCAACGTCCTGACTTTC.

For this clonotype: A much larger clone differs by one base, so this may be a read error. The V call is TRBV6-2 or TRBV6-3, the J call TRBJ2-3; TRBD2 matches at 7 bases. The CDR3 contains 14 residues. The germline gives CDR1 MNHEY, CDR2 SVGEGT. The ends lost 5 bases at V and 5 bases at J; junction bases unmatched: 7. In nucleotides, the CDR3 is TGTGCCAGCAGTCCAGCGGGAAAGGGAGATACGCAGTATTTT. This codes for CASSPAGKGDTQYF.

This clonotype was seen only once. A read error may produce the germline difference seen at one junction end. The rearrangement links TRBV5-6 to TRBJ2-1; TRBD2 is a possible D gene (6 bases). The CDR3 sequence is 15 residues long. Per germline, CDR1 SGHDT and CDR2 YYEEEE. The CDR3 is CASNLQGGSYNEQFF. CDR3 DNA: TGTGCCAGCAACTTGCAGGGAGGATCGTACAATGAGCAGTTCTTC.

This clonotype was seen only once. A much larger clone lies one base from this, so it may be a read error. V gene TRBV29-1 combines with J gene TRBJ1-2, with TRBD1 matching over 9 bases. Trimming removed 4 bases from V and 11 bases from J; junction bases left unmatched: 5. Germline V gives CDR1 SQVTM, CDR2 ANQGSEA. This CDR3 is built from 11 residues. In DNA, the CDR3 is TGCAGCGTTGGGTTTGGACAGGGGTACACCTTC. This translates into CSVGFGQGYTF. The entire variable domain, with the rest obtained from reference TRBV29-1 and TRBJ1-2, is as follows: SAVISQKPSRDICQRGTSLTIQCQVDSQVTMMFWYRQQPGQSLTLIATANQGSEATYESGFVIDKFPISRPNLTFSTLTVSNMSPEDSSIYLCSVGFGQGYTFGSGTRLTVV.

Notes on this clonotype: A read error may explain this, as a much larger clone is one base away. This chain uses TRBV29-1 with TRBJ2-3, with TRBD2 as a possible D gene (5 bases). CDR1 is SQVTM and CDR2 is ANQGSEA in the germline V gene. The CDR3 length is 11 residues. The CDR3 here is CSPGFKDTQYF. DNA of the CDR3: TGCAGTCCGGGGTTCAAAGATACGCAGTATTTT.

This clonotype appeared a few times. CDR3 loop: CAWSVRTGGRGEQYF. The CDR3 DNA reads as TGTGCCTGGAGTGTACGGACAGGGGGACGGGGGGAGCAGTACTTC. The genes are TRBV30 and TRBJ2-7, with 10 nucleotides matching TRBD1. V shed 0 bases, J shed 7 bases, and the junction held 9 bases outside the gene matches. The CDR3 consists of 15 residues. Germline loops: CDR1 GTSNPN, CDR2 SVGIG (reference sequence).

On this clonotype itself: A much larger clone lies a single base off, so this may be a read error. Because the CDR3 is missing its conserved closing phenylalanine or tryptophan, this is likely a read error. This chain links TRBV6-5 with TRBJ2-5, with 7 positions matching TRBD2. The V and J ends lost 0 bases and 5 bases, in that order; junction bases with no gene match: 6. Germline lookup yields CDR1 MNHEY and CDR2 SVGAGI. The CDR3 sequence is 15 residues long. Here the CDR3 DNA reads TGTGCCAGCAGTTACTCGGGGGGAGGGCCTGAGACCCAGTACATC. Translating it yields CASSYSGGGPETQYI.

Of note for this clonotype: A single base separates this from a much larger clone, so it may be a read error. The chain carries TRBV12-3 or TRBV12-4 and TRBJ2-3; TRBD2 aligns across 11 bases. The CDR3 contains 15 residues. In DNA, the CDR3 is TGTGCCAGCAGCACGGGACTAGCGGACACAGATACGGAGTATTTT. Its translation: CASSTGLADTDTEYF.

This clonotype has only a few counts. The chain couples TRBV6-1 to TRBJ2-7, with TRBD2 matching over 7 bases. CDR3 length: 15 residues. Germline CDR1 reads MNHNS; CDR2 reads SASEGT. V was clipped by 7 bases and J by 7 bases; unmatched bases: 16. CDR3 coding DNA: TGTGCCAGCACCCTGCTCCAACGGGAGGTTGATGAGCAGTACTTC. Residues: CASTLLQREVDEQYF.

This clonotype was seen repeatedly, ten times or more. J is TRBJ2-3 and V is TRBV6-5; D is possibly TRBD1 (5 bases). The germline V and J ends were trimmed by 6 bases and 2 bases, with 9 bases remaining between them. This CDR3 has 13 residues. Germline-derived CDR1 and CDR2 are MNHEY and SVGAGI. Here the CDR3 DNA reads TGTGCCAGCAGGCTCAGGGACACAGATACGCAGTATTTT. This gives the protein CASRLRDTDTQYF.

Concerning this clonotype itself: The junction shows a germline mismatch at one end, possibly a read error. CDR3 DNA: TGTGCCAGCAGCTCATCCCAAGAGACCCAGCACTTC. The encoded protein is CASSSSQETQHF. V is TRBV7-6 and J is TRBJ2-5; no definite D call. Germline V lookup: CDR1 SGHVS, CDR2 FNYEAQ. CDR3 length: 12 amino acids. The full variable domain, in which reference TRBV7-6 and TRBJ2-5 provide the parts outside the CDR3, is GAGVSQSPRYKVTKRGQDVALRCDPISGHVSLYWYRQALGQGPEFLTYFNYEAQQDKSGLPNDRFSAERPEGSISTLTIQRTEQRDSAMYRCASSSSQETQHFGPGTRLLVL.

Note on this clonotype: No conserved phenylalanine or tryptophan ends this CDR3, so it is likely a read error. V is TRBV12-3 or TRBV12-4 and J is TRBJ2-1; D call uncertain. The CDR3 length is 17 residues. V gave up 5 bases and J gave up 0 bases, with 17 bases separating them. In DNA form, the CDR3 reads TGTGCCAGCAGTCGGCGACCAACTTCGAGCTCCTACAATGAGCAGTTCTTA. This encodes CASSRRPTSSSYNEQFL.

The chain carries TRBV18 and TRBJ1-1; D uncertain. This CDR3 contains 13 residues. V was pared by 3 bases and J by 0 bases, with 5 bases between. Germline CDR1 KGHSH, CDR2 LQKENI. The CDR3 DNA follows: TGTGCCAGCTCACCGAACGTGAACACTGAAGCTTTCTTT. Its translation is CASSPNVNTEAFF.